The 19 T cell receptor beta chains below were found in one sample sequenced in a study of cytomegalovirus exposure and HLA in healthy donors (TCRdb year 2017). The library was prepared using the immunoSEQ multiplex PCR assay. TCRdb re-hosts the immuneACCESS table, in-frame sequences only. Its copies lack some clones; in the studies checked, an unresolved V gene accounts for under half of them, and the cause for the rest is not known. A total of roughly 100,000 clones appear in this sample, about 88% of them only once. The top ten clonotypes cover around 4.1% of the sample. What was sequenced was PBMCs. The source is a woman between 18 and 29 years old in good health and CMV-seropositive.

The V gene is TRBV7-2, the J gene TRBJ2-1; D is possibly TRBD2 (6 bases). The V end lost 0 bases, the J end lost 6 bases, and 6 bases lay between the germline ends. Germline assignment: CDR1 SGHTA and CDR2 FQGNSA. CDR3 length: 13 residues. The CDR3 loop reads CASSLAGGNEQFF. In DNA, the CDR3 is TGTGCCAGCAGCTTAGCGGGGGGCAATGAGCAGTTCTTC.

The chain combines TRBV6-6 with TRBJ2-1; 7 bases match TRBD2. CDR3 length: 16 residues. J gave up 0 bases and V 6 bases, and 8 bases lay outside the gene matches. CDR1 and CDR2 (germline): MNHNY, SVGAGI (reference sequence). The CDR3 loop is CASSPLAESSYNEQFF. Written as DNA, the CDR3 is TGTGCCAGCAGCCCTCTAGCGGAGAGCTCCTACAATGAGCAGTTCTTC.

This chain uses TRBV27 with TRBJ2-7; 9 bases map to TRBD1. In germline, CDR1 is MNHEY, CDR2 SMNVEV (reference sequence). The V and J ends lost 3 bases and 5 bases, in that order; junction bases with no gene match: 11. The length of the CDR3 is 16 residues. CDR3 sequence reads: CASSFLGQGSSNEQYF. Here the CDR3 DNA reads TGTGCCAGCAGTTTCTTGGGACAGGGTAGTTCGAACGAGCAGTACTTC.

The chain links TRBV5-6 to TRBJ2-2; D might be TRBD1 (6 bases). This CDR3 is 15 amino acids long. Deletions cut 2 bases from V and 6 bases from J, with 14 bases between. CDR1 and CDR2 (germline): SGHDT, YYEEEE. The CDR3 DNA follows: TGTGCCAGCAGCTTCATTACAGGGAGAGCCGGGGAGCTGTTTTTT. Amino acids: CASSFITGRAGELFF.

The chain uses TRBV28 and TRBJ2-3; D is possibly TRBD2 (5 bases). Germline CDR1 is MDHEN and CDR2 is SYDVKM. This CDR3 contains 15 residues. V lost 5 bases and J lost 0, with 12 bases in between. The CDR3 coding sequence is TGTGCCAGCAGTCCGGACTCAAAAAGCACAGATACGCAGTATTTT. Its translation: CASSPDSKSTDTQYF.

The chain uses TRBV5-1 and TRBJ2-5, with 7 bases identical to TRBD2. Trimming cost V 4 bases and J 1 base; bases outside gene matches: 4. Looked up from germline, CDR1 is SGHRS and CDR2 is YFSETQ. This CDR3 spans 14 amino acids. CDR3: CASSGSGAQETQYF. The CDR3 bases are TGCGCCAGCAGCGGGAGCGGGGCCCAAGAGACCCAGTACTTC.

The chain couples TRBV7-3 to TRBJ2-1, with 10 bases matching TRBD2. The CDR3 runs 19 residues. CDR1 and CDR2 (germline): SGHTA, FQGTGA. V gave up 5 bases and J gave up 1 base; unmatched junction bases: 14. CDR3 residues: CASSISGRTNLKSYNEQFF. The DNA of the CDR3 is TGTGCCAGCAGCATTAGCGGGAGGACCAATCTTAAGTCCTACAATGAGCAGTTCTTC.

The genes are TRBV19 and TRBJ1-4, with a possible D match to TRBD1 (5 bases). CDR1 and CDR2 from the germline V gene are LNHDA and SQIVND (reference sequence). V gave up 7 bases and J gave up 7 bases, with 13 bases separating them. CDR3 length equals 13 residues. This CDR3 reads CASTRRGGEKLFF. CDR3 in DNA: TGTGCCAGTACTAGAAGGGGTGGTGAAAAACTGTTTTTT.

The chain employs TRBV11-3 and TRBJ2-7; D not resolved. V lost 2 bases to trimming and J lost 2 bases, with 10 bases between them. This CDR3 region has 14 residues. Germline CDR1 and CDR2: SGHNT and YENEEA. CDR3 DNA: TGTGCCAGCAGCTTATACGGTCCACCCTACGAGCAGTACTTC. It yields the protein CASSLYGPPYEQYF.

The V call is TRBV7-8, the J call TRBJ2-7; perhaps TRBD1 as D (5 bases). Per germline, CDR1 SGHVS and CDR2 FQNEAQ. The CDR3 is 14 amino acids. The germline V and J ends were trimmed by 4 bases and 3 bases, with 13 bases remaining between them. CDR3 DNA: TGTGCCAGCAGCTACGCAGGGCCCTTCTACGAGCAGTACTTC. It encodes CASSYAGPFYEQYF. Using reference TRBV7-8 and TRBJ2-7 for the parts outside the CDR3, the full variable domain is GAGVSQSPRYKVAKRGQDVALRCDPISGHVSLFWYQQALGQGPEFLTYFQNEAQLDKSGLPSDRFFAERPEGSVSTLKIQRTQQEDSAVYLCASSYAGPFYEQYFGPGTRLTVT.

The genes are TRBV4-1 and TRBJ1-4; a weak D match, TRBD1 (5 bases). The CDR3 spans 17 residues. The germline V gene has CDR1 MGHRA and CDR2 YSYEKL. V lost 2 bases, J lost 6 bases, and 19 bases lay in between. CDR3 DNA sequence: TGCGCCAGCAGCCAACGGGGAGTGGCGGGGGTACATGAAAAACTGTTTTTT. It codes for CASSQRGVAGVHEKLFF.

This chain links TRBV2 with TRBJ1-1, with D possibly TRBD1 on 5 matching bases. V lost 8 bases and J 5 bases, leaving 15 bases between the germline ends. The length of the CDR3 is 13 residues. Per the germline V gene, CDR1 is SNHLY and CDR2 is FYNNEI. CDR3 sequence (DNA): TGTGCCAGCCGGTGGGCGGGGGGAACTGAAGCTTTCTTT. Amino acid sequence: CASRWAGGTEAFF.

The V and J genes are TRBV29-1 and TRBJ2-7, with 9 positions matching TRBD1. V lost 0 bases to trimming and J lost 2 bases; unmatched junction nucleotides: 8. This CDR3 spans 16 amino acids. The germline V gene has CDR1 SQVTM and CDR2 ANQGSEA. In DNA form, the CDR3 reads TGCAGCGTTGAAGATCCCGGGACAGGGCAGACCTACGAGCAGTACTTC. Translated, it gives CSVEDPGTGQTYEQYF.

The chain combines TRBV6-1 with TRBJ1-1, with 8 bases identical to TRBD1. The trim removed 6 bases at V and 8 bases at J, leaving 11 bases unmatched. The CDR3 extends over 14 amino acids. Per the germline V gene, CDR1 is MNHNS and CDR2 is SASEGT. The DNA of the CDR3 is TGTGCCAGCAGCCCAAGGGACAGGTTAGGGGAAGCTTTCTTT. Its protein is CASSPRDRLGEAFF.

The V call is TRBV28, the J call TRBJ2-7; TRBD1 agrees at 7 bases. The ends lost 5 bases at V and 0 bases at J; junction bases unmatched: 10. The germline gives CDR1 MDHEN, CDR2 SYDVKM. This CDR3 region has 16 residues. The DNA of the CDR3 is TGTGCCAGCAGTCCCCGCAGGGGGTACTCCTCCTACGAGCAGTACTTC. Translated: CASSPRRGYSSYEQYF.

The rearrangement joins TRBV11-2 to TRBJ1-2; 7 bases match TRBD1. Looked up from germline, CDR1 is SGHAT and CDR2 is FQNNGV. The CDR3 is 16 residues long. The J segment lost 2 bases and the V segment lost 1 base, leaving 7 bases of the junction unmatched. CDR3 residues: CASSLGPDRENYGYTF. The CDR3 DNA follows: TGTGCCAGCAGCTTAGGACCCGACAGGGAGAACTATGGCTACACCTTC.

The chain employs TRBV4-1 and TRBJ1-1; the match to TRBD1 covers 7 bases. Germline V gives CDR1 MGHRA, CDR2 YSYEKL. Trimming removed 3 bases from V and 4 bases from J; junction bases left unmatched: 5. The CDR3 covers 14 residues. The CDR3 DNA reads TGCGCCAGCAGCCAGGCCACAGGGGTCACTGAAGCTTTCTTT. Its protein is CASSQATGVTEAFF.

This clone has a handful of counts. The rearrangement uses TRBV5-4 and TRBJ1-5; 8 positions agree with TRBD1. CDR1 is SGHNT and CDR2 is YYREEE in the germline V gene (reference sequence). Trimming cost V 3 bases and J 3 bases; bases outside gene matches: 2. This CDR3 has 14 amino acids. CDR3 DNA sequence: TGTGCCAGCAGCTCACAGGGGGACAATCAGCCCCAGCATTTT. This translates into CASSSQGDNQPQHF.

CDR3 coding DNA: TGTGCCAGCAGCTTGAGGACAGGACCTAGTCCTAGCCACGAGCAGTACTTC. Its translation is CASSLRTGPSPSHEQYF. The V gene is TRBV7-2, the J gene TRBJ2-7, with 7 bases aligning to TRBD1. The CDR3 covers 17 residues. Germline V lookup: CDR1 SGHTA, CDR2 FQGNSA. Trimming at V came to 3 bases and at J to 5 bases, leaving 16 bases not matched to a gene.